Presented here are 22 T cell receptor beta chains from one specimen sequenced in a study of patients and donors after allogeneic stem cell transplantation. TCRdb re-derived calls from the RT-PCR reads in MiXCR, one entry per CDR3 protein. The sample contains 90,000 to 130,000 distinct CDR3 sequences, roughly 35% of which appear only once. The sequencing input was blood, either unsorted or a sorted T cell fraction (not recorded which). The receptors derive from a human donor who was either an allogeneic HSCT recipient or a stem cell or donor lymphocyte infusion donor (not recorded which). It is not recorded whose cells these are; they may come from a transplant donor.

The chain joins TRBV28 to TRBJ1-5; 8 bases fit TRBD1. CDR3 length equals 16 residues. V gave up 2 bases and J gave up 2 bases; unmatched junction bases: 5. Per the germline V gene, CDR1 is MDHEN and CDR2 is SYDVKM. Written as DNA, the CDR3 is TGTGCCAGCAGTTTAACACAGGGGGTTGGCAATCAGCCCCAGCATTTT. Its protein is CASSLTQGVGNQPQHF. Looking up the rest from reference TRBV28 and TRBJ1-5 gives the full variable domain: DVKVTQSSRYLVKRTGEKVFLECVQDMDHENMFWYRQDPGLGLRLIYFSYDVKMKEKGDIPEGYSVSREKKERFSLILESASTNQTSMYLCASSLTQGVGNQPQHFGDGTRLSIL.

The V and J genes are TRBV29-1 and TRBJ2-2; a possible D gene is TRBD1 (7 bases). CDR3 length: 14 amino acids. V gave up 5 bases and J gave up 6 bases, with 16 bases separating them. The V gene's germline CDR1 is SQVTM and CDR2 ANQGSEA. The CDR3 DNA is TGCAGCGTTAAGGAGGGGGCGAAGGCCGGGGAGCTGTTTTTT. Protein product: CSVKEGAKAGELFF.

This clonotype has just a few counts. The chain carries TRBV6-5 and TRBJ1-2; the match to TRBD1 covers 7 bases. The CDR3 spans 12 residues. In germline, CDR1 is MNHEY, CDR2 SVGAGI. Losses at the gene ends were 8 bases for V and 4 bases for J; bases not matched to a gene: 4. The CDR3 bases are TGTGCCAGCGGGGGACAGCTCTATGGCTACACCTTC. This translates into CASGGQLYGYTF.

Only a few counts were recorded for this clonotype. The chain recombines TRBV7-2 with TRBJ1-2, with TRBD1 as a possible D gene (6 bases). There are 13 residues in the CDR3. CDR1 and CDR2 from the germline V gene are SGHTA and FQGNSA. V lost 10 bases, J lost 3 bases, and 15 bases lay in between. The CDR3 DNA follows: TGTGCCACCAAATCACAGGGTCACTATGGCTACACCTTC. It encodes CATKSQGHYGYTF.

This clonotype was found a few times. The chain couples TRBV5-1 to TRBJ1-1; D is unresolved. The CDR3 has 13 residues. Looked up from germline, CDR1 is SGHRS and CDR2 is YFSETQ. V shed 6 bases and J shed 2 bases, with 11 bases lying between them. The CDR3 reads CASNSVGNTEAFF. The CDR3 DNA follows: TGCGCCAGCAACTCCGTGGGCAACACTGAAGCTTTCTTT.

The chain couples TRBV7-9 to TRBJ2-7; 9 bases are a match to TRBD2. The CDR3 runs 15 residues. CDR1 and CDR2 from the germline V gene are SEHNR and FQNEAQ (reference sequence). V trimming: 5 bases; J trimming: 2 bases; junction bases outside the gene matches: 7. The DNA of the CDR3 is TGTGCCAGCAGCCTTCGAGCGGGAGGACCCTACGAGCAGTACTTC. Amino acids: CASSLRAGGPYEQYF.

Only a few counts were recorded for this clonotype. This chain links TRBV7-2 with TRBJ1-1, with D unresolved. The germline V gene has CDR1 SGHTA and CDR2 FQGNSA. V gave up 1 base and J gave up 3 bases, with 6 bases separating them. The CDR3 has 13 residues. The DNA for the CDR3 is TGTGCCAGCAGCTTAGGGGTGGACACTGAAGCTTTCTTT. Translating gives CASSLGVDTEAFF.

The rearrangement joins TRBV5-1 to TRBJ2-7; D is possibly TRBD2 (5 bases). The CDR3 is made up of 14 amino acids. Germline lookup yields CDR1 SGHRS and CDR2 YFSETQ. The V end lost 4 bases, the J end lost 2 bases, and 13 bases lay between the germline ends. CDR3 residues: CASSLSGNPYEQYF. DNA for the CDR3: TGCGCCAGCAGCCTCAGCGGTAACCCCTACGAGCAGTACTTC.

There are a few counts of this clonotype. The J gene is TRBJ1-6, the V gene TRBV20-1; 9 bases are a match to TRBD1. This CDR3 is built from 17 residues. Germline V gene data show CDR1 as DFQATT and CDR2 as SNEGSKA (reference sequence). V trimming: 0 bases; J trimming: 7 bases; junction bases outside the gene matches: 10. As DNA, the CDR3 is TGCAGTGCTAGAGATCTACTCTCCGGGACAGGGAATTCACCCCTCCACTTT. It specifies CSARDLLSGTGNSPLHF.

This clonotype was observed a few times. The chain uses TRBV5-1 and TRBJ2-7, with D unclear. The germline CDR1 and CDR2 sequences are SGHRS and YFSETQ. Deletions cut 2 bases from V and 3 bases from J, with 9 bases between. The CDR3 covers 13 residues. The CDR3 coding sequence is TGCGCCAGCAGCTTAGGGATGATCTACGAGCAGTACTTC. It codes for CASSLGMIYEQYF.

This chain links TRBV18 with TRBJ1-1; tentatively, D is TRBD1 (6 bases). V dropped 3 bases and J dropped 4 bases, with 12 bases sitting between them. Germline values: CDR1 KGHSH, CDR2 LQKENI. This CDR3 has 14 amino acids. CDR3 in amino acids: CASSPELGGTEAFF. The CDR3 DNA follows: TGTGCCAGCTCACCCGAATTAGGGGGCACTGAAGCTTTCTTT.

The chain recombines TRBV29-1 with TRBJ1-4, with a weak D call TRBD1 (5 bases). CDR1 and CDR2 from the germline V gene are SQVTM and ANQGSEA. V lost 6 bases and J lost 5, with 10 bases in between. CDR3 length: 12 residues. This CDR3 is CSVRDGNEKLFF. CDR3 bases: TGCAGCGTCCGGGACGGAAATGAAAAACTGTTTTTT. The variable domain in full, completed from reference TRBV29-1 and TRBJ1-4, reads SAVISQKPSRDICQRGTSLTIQCQVDSQVTMMFWYRQQPGQSLTLIATANQGSEATYESGFVIDKFPISRPNLTFSTLTVSNMSPEDSSIYLCSVRDGNEKLFFGSGTQLSVL.

V usage is TRBV6-5 and J usage is TRBJ2-3; D may match TRBD1 or TRBD2 (5 bases each). V was cut by 5 bases and J by 2 bases, with 14 bases left in between. The CDR3 is made up of 15 amino acids. CDR1 MNHEY and CDR2 SVGAGI come from the germline V gene. This CDR3 reads CASSAPGPSTDTQYF. The CDR3 region has the DNA TGTGCCAGCAGTGCCCCGGGACCATCCACAGATACGCAGTATTTT.

This clonotype was detected a few times. V usage is TRBV24-1 and J usage is TRBJ1-2, with D uncertain. The germline V gene encodes CDR1 KGHDR and CDR2 SFDVKD. CDR3 length: 14 residues. The germline V and J ends were trimmed by 4 bases and 1 base, with 9 bases remaining between them. CDR3: CATSEGKGNYGYTF. Here the CDR3 DNA reads TGTGCCACCAGTGAGGGGAAGGGTAACTATGGCTACACCTTC.

The chain couples TRBV7-6 to TRBJ1-1, with D perhaps matching TRBD1 (5 bases). V lost 4 bases to trimming and J lost 4 bases, with 13 bases between them. There are 14 residues in the CDR3. CDR1 SGHVS and CDR2 FNYEAQ come from the germline V gene. The CDR3, as DNA: TGTGCCAGCAGCTCCACTTATGGGGCCACTGAAGCTTTCTTT. Its protein product is CASSSTYGATEAFF.

Concerning this clonotype: A read error may produce the germline difference seen at one junction end. V gene TRBV20-1 combines with J gene TRBJ2-7; D uncertain. Germline assignment: CDR1 DFQATT and CDR2 SNEGSKA (reference sequence). This CDR3 has 15 residues. CDR3 sequence: CSAPVPRQFGYVQYF. DNA for the CDR3: TGCAGTGCCCCCGTACCTCGGCAGTTTGGATACGTGCAGTACTTC.

The chain joins TRBV20-1 to TRBJ2-3; unclear D gene. Trimming removed 6 bases from V and 0 bases from J, with 13 bases in between. The CDR3 has 14 amino acids. Looked up from germline, CDR1 is DFQATT and CDR2 is SNEGSKA (reference sequence). The CDR3 protein is CSAGLGSSTDTQYF. CDR3 nucleotide sequence: TGCAGTGCCGGGCTAGGTTCTAGCACAGATACGCAGTATTTT.

This clonotype was picked up one time. The J gene is TRBJ1-1, the V gene TRBV4-3; D gene unclear. With 3 bases removed from V and 1 base from J, the gap between germline ends came to 12 bases. CDR1 LGHNA and CDR2 YSLEER come from the germline V gene. The CDR3 length is 15 residues. CDR3 nucleotide sequence: TGCGCCAGCAGCCACCTGAGCCGTAGGAACACTGAAGCTTTCTTT. Its protein is CASSHLSRRNTEAFF.

V gene TRBV20-1 combines with J gene TRBJ2-1, with 12 bases aligning to TRBD2. CDR1 DFQATT and CDR2 SNEGSKA come from the germline V gene (reference sequence). The CDR3 runs to 15 residues. V shed 7 bases, J shed 7 bases, and the junction held 11 bases outside the gene matches. In nucleotides, the CDR3 is TGCAGTGACTACAGGACTAGCGGGACCTCTAATGAGCAGTTCTTC. Its protein product is CSDYRTSGTSNEQFF.

The chain couples TRBV20-1 to TRBJ2-4; D unresolved. The ends were cut back, 1 base at V and 3 bases at J, with 16 bases in the middle. Germline V CDR1 and CDR2: DFQATT, SNEGSKA (reference sequence). This CDR3 contains 16 residues. The CDR3 DNA reads as TGCAGTGCTAGAGCCCATTTACGTAATGACAAAAACATTCAGTACTTC. This sequence encodes CSARAHLRNDKNIQYF.

This clonotype appeared a few times. The rearrangement uses TRBV11-3 and TRBJ1-1; perhaps TRBD1 as D (5 bases). The CDR3 contains 15 residues. Germline V CDR1 and CDR2: SGHNT, YENEEA. Trimming shortened V by 7 bases and J by 3 bases, and 18 bases separated the two germline ends. This CDR3 is CASTDIETAYTEAFF. The CDR3 nucleotides read TGTGCCAGCACCGACATTGAGACAGCCTACACTGAAGCTTTCTTT.

V is TRBV25-1 and J is TRBJ1-6; D may be TRBD1 (6 bases). V lost 3 bases, J lost 7 bases, and 19 bases lay in between. The CDR3 is made up of 17 amino acids. Germline assignment: CDR1 MGHDK and CDR2 SYGVNS. In DNA, the CDR3 is TGTGCCAGCAGTGAGGCCTCCGGGACATCGGGGAATTCACCCCTCCACTTT. It yields the protein CASSEASGTSGNSPLHF.